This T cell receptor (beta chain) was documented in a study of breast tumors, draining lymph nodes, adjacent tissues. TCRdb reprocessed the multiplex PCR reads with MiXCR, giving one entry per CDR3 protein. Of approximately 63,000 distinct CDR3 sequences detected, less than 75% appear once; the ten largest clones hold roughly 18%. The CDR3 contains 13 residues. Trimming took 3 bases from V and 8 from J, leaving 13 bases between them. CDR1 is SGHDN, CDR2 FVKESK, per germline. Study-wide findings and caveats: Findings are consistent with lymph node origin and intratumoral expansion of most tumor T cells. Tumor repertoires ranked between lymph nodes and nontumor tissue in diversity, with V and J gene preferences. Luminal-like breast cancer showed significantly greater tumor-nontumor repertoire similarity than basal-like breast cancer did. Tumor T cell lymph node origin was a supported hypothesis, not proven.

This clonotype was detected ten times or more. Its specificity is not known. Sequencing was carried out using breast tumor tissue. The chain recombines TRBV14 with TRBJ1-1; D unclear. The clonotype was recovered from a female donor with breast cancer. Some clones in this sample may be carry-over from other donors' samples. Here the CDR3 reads CASSQAGTLEAFF. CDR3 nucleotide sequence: TGTGCCAGCAGCCAGGCAGGAACACTCGAAGCTTTCTTT.